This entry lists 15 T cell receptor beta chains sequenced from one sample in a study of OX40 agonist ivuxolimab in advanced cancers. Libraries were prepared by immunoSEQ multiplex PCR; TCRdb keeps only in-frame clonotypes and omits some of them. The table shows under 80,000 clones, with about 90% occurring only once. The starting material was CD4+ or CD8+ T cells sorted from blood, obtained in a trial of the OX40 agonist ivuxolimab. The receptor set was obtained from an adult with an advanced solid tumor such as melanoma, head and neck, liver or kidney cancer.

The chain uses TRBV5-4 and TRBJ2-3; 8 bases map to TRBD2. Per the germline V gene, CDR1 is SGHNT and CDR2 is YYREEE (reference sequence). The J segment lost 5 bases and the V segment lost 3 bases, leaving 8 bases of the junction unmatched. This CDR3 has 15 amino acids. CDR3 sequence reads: CASSYYGGAEDTQYF. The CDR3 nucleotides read TGTGCCAGCAGCTATTACGGGGGGGCCGAAGATACGCAGTATTTT. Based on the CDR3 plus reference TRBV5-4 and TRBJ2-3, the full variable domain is ETGVTQSPTHLIKTRGQQVTLRCSSQSGHNTVSWYQQALGQGPQFIFQYYREEENGRGNFPPRFSGLQFPNYSSELNVNALELDDSALYLCASSYYGGAEDTQYFGPGTRLTVL.

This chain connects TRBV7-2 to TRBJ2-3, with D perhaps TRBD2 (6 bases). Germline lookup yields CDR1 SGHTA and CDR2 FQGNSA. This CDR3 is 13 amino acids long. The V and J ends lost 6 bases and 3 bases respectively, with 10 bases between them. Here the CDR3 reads CASSRTITDTQYF. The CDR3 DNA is TGTGCCAGCAGTAGGACTATAACAGATACGCAGTATTTT.

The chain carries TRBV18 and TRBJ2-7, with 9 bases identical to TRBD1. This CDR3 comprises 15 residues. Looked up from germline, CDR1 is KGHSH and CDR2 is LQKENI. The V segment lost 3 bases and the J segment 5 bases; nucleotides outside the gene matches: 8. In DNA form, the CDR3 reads TGTGCCAGCTCACCTCCTGGGACAGGGATGAACGAGCAGTACTTC. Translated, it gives CASSPPGTGMNEQYF.

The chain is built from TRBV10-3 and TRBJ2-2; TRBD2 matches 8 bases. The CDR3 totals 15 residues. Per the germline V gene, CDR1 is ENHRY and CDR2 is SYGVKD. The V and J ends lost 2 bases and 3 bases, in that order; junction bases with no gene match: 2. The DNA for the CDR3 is TGTGCCATCAGTGAGACGGGGGGGGACACCGGGGAGCTGTTTTTT. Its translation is CAISETGGDTGELFF.

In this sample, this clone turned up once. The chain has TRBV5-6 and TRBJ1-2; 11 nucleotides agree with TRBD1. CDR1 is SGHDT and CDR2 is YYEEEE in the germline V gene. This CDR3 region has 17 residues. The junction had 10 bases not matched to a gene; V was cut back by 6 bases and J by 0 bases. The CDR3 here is CASTPGTGGRANYGYTF. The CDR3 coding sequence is TGTGCCAGCACCCCCGGGACAGGGGGACGGGCTAACTATGGCTACACCTTC.

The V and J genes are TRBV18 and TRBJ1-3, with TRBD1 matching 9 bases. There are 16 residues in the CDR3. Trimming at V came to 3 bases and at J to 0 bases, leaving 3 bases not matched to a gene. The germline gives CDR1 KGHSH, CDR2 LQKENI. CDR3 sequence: CASSPDRGYSGNTIYF. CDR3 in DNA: TGTGCCAGCTCACCCGACAGGGGGTACTCTGGAAACACCATATATTTT.

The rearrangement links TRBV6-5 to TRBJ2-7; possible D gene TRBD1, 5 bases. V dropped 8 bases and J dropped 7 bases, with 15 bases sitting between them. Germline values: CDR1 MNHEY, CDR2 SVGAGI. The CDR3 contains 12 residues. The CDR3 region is CASSSQAGEQYF. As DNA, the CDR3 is TGTGCCAGCTCTTCGCAGGCAGGGGAGCAGTACTTC.

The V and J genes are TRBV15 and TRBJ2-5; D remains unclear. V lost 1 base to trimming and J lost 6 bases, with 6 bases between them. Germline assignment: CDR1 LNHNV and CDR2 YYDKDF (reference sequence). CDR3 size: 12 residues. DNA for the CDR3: TGTGCCACCAGCAGAGCCCCCAAGACCCAGTACTTC. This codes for CATSRAPKTQYF.

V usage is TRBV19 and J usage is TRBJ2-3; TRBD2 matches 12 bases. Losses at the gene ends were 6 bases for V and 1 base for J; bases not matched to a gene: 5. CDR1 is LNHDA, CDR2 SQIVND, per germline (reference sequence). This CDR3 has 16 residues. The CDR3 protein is CASSPSSGGGTDTQYF. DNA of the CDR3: TGTGCCAGTAGCCCCTCTAGCGGGGGGGGCACAGATACGCAGTATTTT. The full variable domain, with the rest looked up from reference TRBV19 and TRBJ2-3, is DGGITQSPKYLFRKEGQNVTLSCEQNLNHDAMYWYRQDPGQGLRLIYYSQIVNDFQKGDIAEGYSVSREKKESFPLTVTSAQKNPTAFYLCASSPSSGGGTDTQYFGPGTRLTVL.

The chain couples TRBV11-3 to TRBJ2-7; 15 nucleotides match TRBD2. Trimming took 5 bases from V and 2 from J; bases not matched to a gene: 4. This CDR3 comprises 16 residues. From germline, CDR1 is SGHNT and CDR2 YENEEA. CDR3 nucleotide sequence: TGTGCCAGCAGCCCACGGACTAGCGGGAGGGCCTACGAGCAGTACTTC. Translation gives CASSPRTSGRAYEQYF.

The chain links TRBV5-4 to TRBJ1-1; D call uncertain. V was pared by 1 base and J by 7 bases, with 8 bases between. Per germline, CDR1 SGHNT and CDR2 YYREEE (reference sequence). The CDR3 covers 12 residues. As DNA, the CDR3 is TGTGCCAGCAGCTTGCTGGGTGGTGAAGCTTTCTTT. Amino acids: CASSLLGGEAFF.

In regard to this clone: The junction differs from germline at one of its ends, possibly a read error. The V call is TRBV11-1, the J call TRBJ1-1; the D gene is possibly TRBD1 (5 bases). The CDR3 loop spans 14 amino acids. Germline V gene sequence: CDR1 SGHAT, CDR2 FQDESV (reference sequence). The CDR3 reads CASSLGVRERPGIF. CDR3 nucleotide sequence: TGTGCCAGCAGCTTAGGGGTCAGGGAGCGGCCCGGAATCTTT.

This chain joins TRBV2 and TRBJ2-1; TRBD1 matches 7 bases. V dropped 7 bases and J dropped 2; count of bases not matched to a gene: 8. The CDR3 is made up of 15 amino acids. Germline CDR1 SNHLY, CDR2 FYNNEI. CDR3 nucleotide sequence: TGTGCCAGCATTAGAGACAGGGACCCCTACAATGAGCAGTTCTTC. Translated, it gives CASIRDRDPYNEQFF.

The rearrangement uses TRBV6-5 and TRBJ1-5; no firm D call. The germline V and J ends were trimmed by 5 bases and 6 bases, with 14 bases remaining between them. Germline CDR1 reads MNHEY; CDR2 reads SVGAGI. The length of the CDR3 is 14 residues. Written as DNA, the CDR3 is TGTGCCAGCAGTAAGGCTACGGGTTTTCAGCCCCAGCATTTT. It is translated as CASSKATGFQPQHF.

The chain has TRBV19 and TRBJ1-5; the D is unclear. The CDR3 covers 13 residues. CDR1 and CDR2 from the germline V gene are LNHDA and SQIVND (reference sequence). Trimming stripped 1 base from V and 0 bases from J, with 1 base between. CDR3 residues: CASSIASNQPQHF. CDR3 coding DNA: TGTGCCAGTAGTATAGCTAGCAATCAGCCCCAGCATTTT.